The rows below give T cell receptor beta chains drawn from one sample of a study of blood T cell repertoires in COVID-19. Here immunoSEQ multiplex PCR was the method, and the copy in TCRdb shows in-frame clones only, minus some. Here the sample spans 390,000 or so clones, around four fifths being singletons. Source material: PBMCs or T cells enriched from blood (not recorded which). The receptors were sampled from a woman between 50 and 59 years old who had recovered from COVID-19. Each CDR3 is given with its conserved first and last residue. A D gene is named only where the DNA matches it firmly. A clone size is listed for some rows: how often the clone was seen (once, few, many), or a class if it is expanded.

v_call	d_call	j_call	clone_size	cdr3_aa	cdr3_nt
TRBV11-3	.	TRBJ1-1	.	CASSSLGEDGNTEAFF	TGTGCCAGCAGCTCCTTGGGGGAGGACGGGAACACTGAAGCTTTCTTT
TRBV6-5	.	TRBJ2-7	.	CASSYSGRTYEQYF	TGTGCCAGCAGTTACTCGGGCAGAACTTACGAGCAGTACTTC
TRBV2	.	TRBJ1-3	few	CASRASPGKSTNTIYF	TGTGCCAGCAGGGCCTCCCCAGGGAAATCCACGAACACCATATATTTT
TRBV20-1	.	TRBJ2-5	.	CSASASAYPRETQYF	TGCAGTGCTAGTGCTAGCGCATACCCTCGGGAGACCCAGTACTTC
TRBV2	TRBD1	TRBJ2-5	.	CASRAGTALLWAQETQYF	TGTGCCAGCAGGGCCGGGACAGCACTCTTGTGGGCACAAGAGACCCAGTACTTC
TRBV28	.	TRBJ1-1	.	CASSFHRVNTEAFF	TGTGCCAGCAGTTTTCACCGGGTGAACACTGAAGCTTTCTTT
TRBV6-4	.	TRBJ1-6	.	CASSDSSRQGSPLHF	TGTGCCAGCAGTGACTCGTCCAGGCAAGGTTCACCCCTCCACTTT
TRBV5-1	TRBD1	TRBJ1-1	.	CASSLTGTGNTEAFF	TGCGCCAGCAGCTTAACCGGGACAGGGAACACTGAAGCTTTCTTT
TRBV3-1/TRBV3-2	.	TRBJ2-1	many	CASSHLTYNEQFF	TGTGCCAGCAGCCACCTAACCTACAATGAGCAGTTCTTC
TRBV4-2	.	TRBJ1-2	.	CASSQDLLQMNYGYTF	TGTGCCAGCAGCCAAGATCTACTACAAATGAACTATGGCTACACCTTC
TRBV5-1	.	TRBJ2-1	few	CASSLGTNNEQFF	TGCGCCAGCAGCTTGGGGACAAACAATGAGCAGTTCTTC
TRBV11-2	.	TRBJ2-7	.	CASSFTRSYEQYF	TGTGCCAGCAGCTTTACGCGCTCCTACGAGCAGTACTTC
TRBV12-3/TRBV12-4	.	TRBJ1-2	.	CASSSGEGYTF	TGTGCCAGCAGTTCAGGGGAAGGCTACACCTTC
TRBV19	.	TRBJ1-5	.	CASDATPGQPQHF	TGTGCCAGTGATGCCACACCAGGTCAGCCCCAGCATTTT
TRBV19	.	TRBJ2-3	.	CASGLGNTQYF	TGTGCCAGTGGATTGGGCAATACGCAGTATTTT
TRBV7-2	.	TRBJ1-6	.	CASSIDSTISPLHF	TGTGCCAGCAGCATAGACAGTACGATTTCACCCCTCCACTTT
TRBV18	TRBD2	TRBJ2-7	.	CASSDGLAGVPEQYF	TGTGCCAGCTCGGATGGACTAGCGGGAGTCCCCGAGCAGTACTTC
TRBV15	TRBD1	TRBJ1-6	.	CATSRATGTGNSPLHF	TGTGCCACCAGCAGAGCAACCGGGACAGGGAATTCACCCCTCCACTTT
TRBV6-2/TRBV6-3	.	TRBJ1-3	.	CASSPSFGNTIYF	TGTGCCAGCAGTCCCTCGTTTGGAAACACCATATATTTT
TRBV7-9	.	TRBJ1-1	.	CASRGGIEAFF	TGTGCCAGCAGGGGAGGTATTGAAGCTTTCTTT
TRBV9	TRBD2	TRBJ2-1	.	CASSVGDYSYNEQFF	TGTGCCAGCAGCGTAGGGGACTACTCCTACAATGAGCAGTTCTTC
TRBV19	.	TRBJ1-2	.	CASTNNLGAPYGYTF	TGTGCCAGTACCAACAACCTGGGGGCTCCCTATGGCTACACCTTC
TRBV2	.	TRBJ1-1	.	CASIMFRSQMNTEAFF	TGTGCCAGCATTATGTTTCGGAGTCAAATGAACACTGAAGCTTTCTTT
TRBV7-3	.	TRBJ2-5	.	CASSLTLQETQYF	TGTGCCAGCAGCTTAACTTTACAAGAGACCCAGTACTTC
TRBV19	.	TRBJ1-1	.	CASSTEGTLNTEAFF	TGTGCCAGTAGTACCGAAGGGACATTAAACACTGAAGCTTTCTTT
TRBV7-9	TRBD1	TRBJ1-4	once	CASSLGDRGSNEKLFF	TGTGCCAGCAGCTTAGGGGACAGGGGAAGCAATGAAAAACTGTTTTTT